This T cell receptor beta chain was observed in a study of blood T cells in healthy people across ages. Together with a sample-barcoded 5' primer, a J-beta primer mix was included in a second PCR lasting about 6 to 12 cycles. MiXCR, run by TCRdb on the 5' RACE reads, gives a single entry per CDR3 protein. The table lists about 1,000,000 distinct CDR3 sequences, 40% to 55% of them singletons. The V end was cut by 3 bases, the J end by 3 bases, with 14 bases between. The CDR3 spans 15 residues. Looked up from germline, CDR1 is MDHEN and CDR2 is SYDVKM. This chain joins TRBV28 and TRBJ2-5; possible D gene TRBD2, 6 bases. The sequence came from a woman aged 55-70 years in good health. Source material: blood. This CDR3 reads CASSFVPGGEETQYF. In nucleotides, the CDR3 is TGTGCCAGCAGTTTTGTTCCGGGCGGGGAAGAGACCCAGTACTTC. The whole variable domain, filled in from reference TRBV28 and TRBJ2-5, reads DVKVTQSSRYLVKRTGEKVFLECVQDMDHENMFWYRQDPGLGLRLIYFSYDVKMKEKGDIPEGYSVSREKKERFSLILESASTNQTSMYLCASSFVPGGEETQYFGPGTRLLVL.